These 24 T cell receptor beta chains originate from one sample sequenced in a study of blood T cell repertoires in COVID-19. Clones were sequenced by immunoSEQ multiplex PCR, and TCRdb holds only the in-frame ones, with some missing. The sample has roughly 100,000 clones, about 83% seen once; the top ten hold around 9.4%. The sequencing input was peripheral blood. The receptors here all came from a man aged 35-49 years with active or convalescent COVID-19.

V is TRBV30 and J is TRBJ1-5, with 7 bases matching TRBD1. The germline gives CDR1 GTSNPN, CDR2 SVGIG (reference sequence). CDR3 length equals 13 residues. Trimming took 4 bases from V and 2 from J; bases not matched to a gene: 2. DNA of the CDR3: TGTGCCTGGACCGGACAGGGCAATCAGCCCCAGCATTTT. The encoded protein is CAWTGQGNQPQHF.

The chain's CDR3 is CASSFGQGAPGELFF. For the CDR3, the DNA is TGTGCCAGCAGCTTCGGACAGGGGGCCCCCGGGGAGCTGTTTTTT. The V and J genes are TRBV7-3 and TRBJ2-2; 11 bases are shared with TRBD1. Germline CDR1 SGHTA, CDR2 FQGTGA. The CDR3 is 15 amino acids. The V segment lost 3 bases and the J segment 6 bases; nucleotides outside the gene matches: 3.

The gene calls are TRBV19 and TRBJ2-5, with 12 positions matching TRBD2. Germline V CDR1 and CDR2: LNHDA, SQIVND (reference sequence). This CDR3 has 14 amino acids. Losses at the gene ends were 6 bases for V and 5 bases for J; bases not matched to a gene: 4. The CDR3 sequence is CASSLAGGRETQYF. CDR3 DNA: TGTGCCAGTAGCCTAGCGGGGGGGCGTGAGACCCAGTACTTC.

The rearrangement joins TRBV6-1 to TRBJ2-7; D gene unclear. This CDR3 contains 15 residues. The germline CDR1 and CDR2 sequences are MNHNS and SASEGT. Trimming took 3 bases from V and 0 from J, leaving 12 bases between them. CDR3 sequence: CASSDETADSYEQYF. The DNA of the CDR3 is TGTGCCAGCAGTGACGAAACAGCCGACTCCTACGAGCAGTACTTC.

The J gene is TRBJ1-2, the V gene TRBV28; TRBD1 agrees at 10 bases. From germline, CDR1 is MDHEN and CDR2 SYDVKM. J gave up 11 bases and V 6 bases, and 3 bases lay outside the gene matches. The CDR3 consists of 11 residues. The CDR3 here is CASRGTGDYTF. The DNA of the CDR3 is TGTGCCAGCAGAGGGACAGGGGATTACACCTTC.

Written as DNA, the CDR3 is TGTGCCAGTAGTCCCCTACCGGGACAGGAGTACTATGGCTACACCTTC. It specifies CASSPLPGQEYYGYTF. The rearrangement links TRBV19 to TRBJ1-2; 8 nucleotides line up with TRBD1. CDR3 length: 16 residues. The V segment lost 5 bases and the J segment 3 bases; nucleotides outside the gene matches: 11. CDR1 and CDR2 from the germline V gene are LNHDA and SQIVND (reference sequence). Combining the CDR3 with reference TRBV19 and TRBJ1-2 gives the whole variable domain DGGITQSPKYLFRKEGQNVTLSCEQNLNHDAMYWYRQDPGQGLRLIYYSQIVNDFQKGDIAEGYSVSREKKESFPLTVTSAQKNPTAFYLCASSPLPGQEYYGYTFGSGTRLTVV.

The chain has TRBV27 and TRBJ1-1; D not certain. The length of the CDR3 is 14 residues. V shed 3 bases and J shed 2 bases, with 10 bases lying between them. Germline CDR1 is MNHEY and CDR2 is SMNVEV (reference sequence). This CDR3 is CASSLARHNTEAFF. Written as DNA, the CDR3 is TGTGCCAGCAGTTTGGCCCGACATAACACTGAAGCTTTCTTT.

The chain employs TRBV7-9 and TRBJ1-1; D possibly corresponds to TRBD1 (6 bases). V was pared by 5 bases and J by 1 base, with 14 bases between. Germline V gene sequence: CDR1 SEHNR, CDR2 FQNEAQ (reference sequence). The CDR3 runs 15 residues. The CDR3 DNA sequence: TGTGCCAGCAGCCCAATGGGGGGGCCGAACACTGAAGCTTTCTTT. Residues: CASSPMGGPNTEAFF. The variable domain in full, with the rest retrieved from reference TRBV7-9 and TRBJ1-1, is DTGVSQNPRHKITKRGQNVTFRCDPISEHNRLYWYRQTLGQGPEFLTYFQNEAQLEKSRLLSDRFSAERPKGSFSTLEIQRTEQGDSAMYLCASSPMGGPNTEAFFGQGTRLTVV.

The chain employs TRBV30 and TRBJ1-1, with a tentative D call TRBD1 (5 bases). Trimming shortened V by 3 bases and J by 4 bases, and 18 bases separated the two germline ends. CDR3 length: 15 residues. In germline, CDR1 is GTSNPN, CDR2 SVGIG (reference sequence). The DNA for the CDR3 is TGTGCCTGGAGCCCCGGGGCCGGGCGGGGCACTGAAGCTTTCTTT. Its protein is CAWSPGAGRGTEAFF.

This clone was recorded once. Here the CDR3 DNA reads TGTGCCAGCATACCTAGGGGGGGCACTGAAGCTTTCTTT. Encoded protein: CASIPRGGTEAFF. The V gene is TRBV12-3 or TRBV12-4, the J gene TRBJ1-1; TRBD1 might be the D (6 bases). V dropped 7 bases and J dropped 4 bases, with 13 bases sitting between them. CDR3 length equals 13 residues.

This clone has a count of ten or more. In DNA, the CDR3 is TGCGCCAGCAGCCAAGAAATTCAGACAATCTATGGCTACACCTTC. This sequence encodes CASSQEIQTIYGYTF. The chain is built from TRBV4-3 and TRBJ1-2; unclear D gene. The CDR3 runs to 15 residues. CDR1 LGHNA and CDR2 YSLEER come from the germline V gene. The V end was cut by 0 bases, the J end by 4 bases, with 12 bases between.

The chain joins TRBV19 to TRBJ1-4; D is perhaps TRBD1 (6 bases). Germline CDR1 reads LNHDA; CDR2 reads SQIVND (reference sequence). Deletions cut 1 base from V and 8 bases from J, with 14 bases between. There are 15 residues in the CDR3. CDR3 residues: CASSIVARGVEKLFF. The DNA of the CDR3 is TGTGCCAGTAGTATAGTGGCCAGGGGAGTCGAAAAACTGTTTTTT. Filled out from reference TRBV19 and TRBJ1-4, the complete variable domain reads DGGITQSPKYLFRKEGQNVTLSCEQNLNHDAMYWYRQDPGQGLRLIYYSQIVNDFQKGDIAEGYSVSREKKESFPLTVTSAQKNPTAFYLCASSIVARGVEKLFFGSGTQLSVL.

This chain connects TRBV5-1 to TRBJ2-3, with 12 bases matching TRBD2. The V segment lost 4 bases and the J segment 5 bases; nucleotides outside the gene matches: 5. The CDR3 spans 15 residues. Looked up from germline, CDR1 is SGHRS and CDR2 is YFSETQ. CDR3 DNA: TGCGCCAGCAGCCTAGCGGGGGGGCCAGTAGATACGCAGTATTTT. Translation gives CASSLAGGPVDTQYF.

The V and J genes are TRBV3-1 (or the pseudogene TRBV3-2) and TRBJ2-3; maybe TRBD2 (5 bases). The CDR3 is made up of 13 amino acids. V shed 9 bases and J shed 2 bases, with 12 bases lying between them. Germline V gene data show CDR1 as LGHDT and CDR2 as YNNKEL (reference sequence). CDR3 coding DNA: TGTGCCAGTGGGTTGGAGGACACAGATACGCAGTATTTT. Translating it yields CASGLEDTDTQYF.

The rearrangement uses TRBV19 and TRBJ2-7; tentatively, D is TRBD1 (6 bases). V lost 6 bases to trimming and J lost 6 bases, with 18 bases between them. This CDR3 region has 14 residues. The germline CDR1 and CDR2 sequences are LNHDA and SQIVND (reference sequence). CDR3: CASSGGQRASEQYF. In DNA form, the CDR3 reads TGTGCCAGTAGCGGCGGACAGAGGGCGTCCGAGCAGTACTTC.

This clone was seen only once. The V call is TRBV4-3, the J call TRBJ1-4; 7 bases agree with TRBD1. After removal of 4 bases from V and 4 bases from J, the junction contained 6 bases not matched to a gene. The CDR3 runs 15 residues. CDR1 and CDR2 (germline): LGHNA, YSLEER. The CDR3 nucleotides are TGCGCCAGCAGCCTATTGGGACAGTTTAATGAAAAACTGTTTTTT. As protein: CASSLLGQFNEKLFF.

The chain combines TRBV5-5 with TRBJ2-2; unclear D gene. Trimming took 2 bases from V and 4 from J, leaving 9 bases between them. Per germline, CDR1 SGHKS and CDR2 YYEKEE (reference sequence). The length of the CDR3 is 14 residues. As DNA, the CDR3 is TGTGCCAGCAGCTTTCGGGTGAGCACCGGGGAGCTGTTTTTT. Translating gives CASSFRVSTGELFF.

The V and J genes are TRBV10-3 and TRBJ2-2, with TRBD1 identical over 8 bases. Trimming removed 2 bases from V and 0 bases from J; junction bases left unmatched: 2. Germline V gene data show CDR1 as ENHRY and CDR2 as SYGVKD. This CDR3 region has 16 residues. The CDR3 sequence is CAISELGQANTGELFF. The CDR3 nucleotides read TGTGCCATCAGTGAGCTGGGACAGGCGAACACCGGGGAGCTGTTTTTT.

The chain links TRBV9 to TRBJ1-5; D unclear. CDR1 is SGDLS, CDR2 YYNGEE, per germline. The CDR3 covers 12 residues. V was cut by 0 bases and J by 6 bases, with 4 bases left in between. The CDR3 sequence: CASSVELQPQHF. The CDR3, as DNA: TGTGCCAGCAGCGTAGAACTTCAGCCCCAGCATTTT. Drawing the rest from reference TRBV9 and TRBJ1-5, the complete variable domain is DSGVTQTPKHLITATGQRVTLRCSPRSGDLSVYWYQQSLDQGLQFLIQYYNGEERAKGNILERFSAQQFPDLHSELNLSSLELGDSALYFCASSVELQPQHFGDGTRLSIL.

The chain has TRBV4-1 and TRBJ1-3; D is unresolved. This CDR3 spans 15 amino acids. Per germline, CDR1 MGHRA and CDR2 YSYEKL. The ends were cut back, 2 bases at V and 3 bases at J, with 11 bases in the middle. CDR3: CASSQPDLLGNTIYF. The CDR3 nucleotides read TGCGCCAGCAGCCAACCGGACTTACTTGGAAACACCATATATTTT.

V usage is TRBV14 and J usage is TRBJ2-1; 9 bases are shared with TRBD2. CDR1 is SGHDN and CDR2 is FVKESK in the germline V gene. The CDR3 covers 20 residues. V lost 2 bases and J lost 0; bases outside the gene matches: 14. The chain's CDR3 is CASSQRLGLAGSSSYNEQFF. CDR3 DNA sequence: TGTGCCAGCAGCCAAAGGTTAGGTCTAGCGGGGTCGAGCTCCTACAATGAGCAGTTCTTC.

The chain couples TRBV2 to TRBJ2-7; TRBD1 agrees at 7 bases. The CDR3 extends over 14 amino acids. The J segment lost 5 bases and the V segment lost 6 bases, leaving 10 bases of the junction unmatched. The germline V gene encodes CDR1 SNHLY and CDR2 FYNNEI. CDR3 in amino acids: CASRREQGPDEQYF. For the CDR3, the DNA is TGTGCCAGCAGGCGTGAACAGGGGCCAGACGAGCAGTACTTC.

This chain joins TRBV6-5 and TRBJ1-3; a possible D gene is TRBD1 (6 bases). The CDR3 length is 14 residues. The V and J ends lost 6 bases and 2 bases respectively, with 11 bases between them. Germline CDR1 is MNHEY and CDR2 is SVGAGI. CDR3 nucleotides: TGTGCCAGCAGCTCGGGACAAGCTGGAAACACCATATATTTT. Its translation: CASSSGQAGNTIYF.

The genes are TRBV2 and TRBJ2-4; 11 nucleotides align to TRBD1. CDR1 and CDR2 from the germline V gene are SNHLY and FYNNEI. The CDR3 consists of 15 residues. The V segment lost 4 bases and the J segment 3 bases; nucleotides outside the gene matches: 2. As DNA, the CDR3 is TGTGCCAGCAGTGGGGGGACAGGGGGCAAAAACATTCAGTACTTC. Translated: CASSGGTGGKNIQYF.